This T cell receptor (beta chain) was sequenced in a study of T cells expressing NK-cell markers. Making the TCR beta cDNA relied on 5'RACE template switching with UMIs. TCRdb re-analyzed the 5' RACE reads; it lists each CDR3 protein once, without DNA. The repertoire table contains some 300,000 distinct CDR3 sequences. A word on this clonotype: Its target is not known.

Overall study findings and caveats: Whether expanded NKG2C+ T cell clones recognized HCMV stayed uncertain. Four donors' CD3+CD56-NKG2C+ cells were dominated by the same clonotypes.

Sequencing used blood T cells: a sorted CD56 or NKG2C T cell subset, CD4+ or CD8+ T cells, or bulk PBMC T cells (not recorded which). This receptor was taken from a man aged 18-30 years in good health.

CDR3 protein: CASSRTGEGFYEQYF. The gene calls are TRBV19 and TRBJ2-7; TCRdb's assignment of TRBD1 cannot be checked, as there is no DNA. There are 15 residues in the CDR3. The germline CDR1 and CDR2 sequences are LNHDA and SQIVND (reference sequence).